This T cell receptor beta chain was recovered during a study of blood T cell repertoires in COVID-19 (dated by TCRdb to the early 2020s). Concerning the study at large: Samples covering the acute and convalescent phases of COVID-19 were provided by collaborators in the United States, Italy and Spain. Deeply sampled blood TCRbeta repertoires from subjects exposed to, actively infected with, or recovered from COVID-19 were included in the dataset. A freely available public database, intended as a resource for researchers studying the immune response to SARS-CoV-2, is where the repertoires were released. The material from the prospective study consisted of cDNA or gDNA derived from T cells, B-cell-depleted T cells, or PBMCs. Where available, HLA class I and class II types were obtained from metadata supplied by the sample provider rather than from assay-based typing. The samples were drawn from two sources: the first 160 participants of the ongoing ImmuneRACE study, and some 1,300 subjects contributed by 6 global collaborators. A de-identified subject ID, COVID-19 status, age in years and sex were almost always included in the sample metadata.

There are 14 amino acids in the CDR3, from cysteine to phenylalanine inclusive. Only the CDR3 DNA is retained, 42 bases long and in frame from the first base. Taken from the germline V gene, the CDR1 and CDR2 loops are MDHEN and SYDVKM. Germline trimming amounts to 6 bases on V and 9 bases on J, with 11 as the count of junction bases outside the gene matches. What the research found in general, with its limitations: The amount of clinical and demographic metadata varied by source and participant and was provided uncurated.

Notes on this clone: No antigen is known for it. The sample holds no much larger clone one base away, and base qualities are not on file.

Participants in the prospective study were enrolled through a virtual design, were aged roughly 18 to 100 years, and lived in roughly 24 United States geographic areas. Cohort assignment in the prospective study relied on participant-reported clinical history from a screening survey and a study questionnaire. Exposed participants had been in contact, within 2 weeks of entering the study, with a person who had a PCR-confirmed or clinician-diagnosed case of COVID-19. Each participant in the prospective study had whole blood, serum and a nasopharyngeal or oropharyngeal swab collected by mobile phlebotomists. Additional blood draws and questionnaires over an approximately 2-month period could optionally be provided by prospective study participants. Before DNA extraction, blood samples from the prospective study were shipped at room temperature or frozen. TCRbeta CDR3 regions were amplified from genomic DNA by means of the immunoSEQ Assay, a bias-controlled multiplex PCR. As for the authors' bioinformatics: Nucleated cell counts per sample were estimated from amplification of reference gene primers within the assay. To quantify the absolute abundance of each unique TCRbeta CDR3 rearrangement, sequence reads were collapsed and filtered. For each sample, productive Simpson clonality was calculated as the square root of Simpson's diversity index over productive rearrangements. The clones in this table, taken by TCRdb from immuneACCESS, are in-frame only. Not every clone is retained; where verified, under half of the shortfall comes from an unresolved V gene, and the cause of the rest is unknown. That table furnishes V, J and clone size, whereas the DNA furnished D and trimming. The sample table contains about 320,000 clones; only one count was recorded for 85% of them. Of the sample, about 2% is held by the ten largest clones.

This receptor was obtained from a young woman who had been exposed to COVID-19. Sample: PBMCs or T cells enriched from blood (not recorded which). The sequence is built from TRBV28 and TRBJ1-1; TRBD1 matches 9 bases in the middle. The CDR3 in this case is CASSPGQGLGKAFF. Here is the DNA: TGTGCCAGCAGCCCGGGACAGGGTTTGGGGAAAGCTTTCTTT.